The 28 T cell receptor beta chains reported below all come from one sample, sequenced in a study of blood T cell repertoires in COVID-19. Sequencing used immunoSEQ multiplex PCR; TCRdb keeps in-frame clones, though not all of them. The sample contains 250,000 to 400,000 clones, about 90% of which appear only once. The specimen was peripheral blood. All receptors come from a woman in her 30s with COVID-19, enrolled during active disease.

Here the CDR3 DNA reads TGTGCCAGCAGTCCATTGGGTACAGGGGGCAGGAACACTGAAGCTTTCTTT. As protein: CASSPLGTGGRNTEAFF. V gene TRBV27 combines with J gene TRBJ1-1; 9 positions agree with TRBD1. CDR3 length: 17 residues. With 5 bases clipped from V and 1 base from J, the junction kept 11 bases outside the gene matches. Germline CDR1 and CDR2: MNHEY and SMNVEV (reference sequence).

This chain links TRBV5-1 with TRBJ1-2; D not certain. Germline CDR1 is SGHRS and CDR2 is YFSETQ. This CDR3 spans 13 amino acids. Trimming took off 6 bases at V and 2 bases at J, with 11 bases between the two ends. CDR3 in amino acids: CASNLDGNYGYTF. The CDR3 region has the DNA TGCGCCAGCAACCTAGACGGGAACTATGGCTACACCTTC.

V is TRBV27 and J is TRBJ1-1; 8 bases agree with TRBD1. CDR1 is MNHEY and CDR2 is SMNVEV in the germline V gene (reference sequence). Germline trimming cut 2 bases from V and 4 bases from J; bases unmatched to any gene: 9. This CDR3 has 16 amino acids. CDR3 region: CASSLRTITGGTEAFF. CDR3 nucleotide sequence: TGTGCCAGCAGTTTAAGGACTATCACAGGGGGCACTGAAGCTTTCTTT.

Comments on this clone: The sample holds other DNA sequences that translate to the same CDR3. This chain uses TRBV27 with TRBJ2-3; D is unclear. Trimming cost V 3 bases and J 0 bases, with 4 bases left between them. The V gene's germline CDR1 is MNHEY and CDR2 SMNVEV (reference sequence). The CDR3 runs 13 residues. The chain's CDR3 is CASSLASTDTQYF. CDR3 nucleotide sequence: TGTGCCAGCAGTTTGGCCAGCACAGATACGCAGTATTTT.

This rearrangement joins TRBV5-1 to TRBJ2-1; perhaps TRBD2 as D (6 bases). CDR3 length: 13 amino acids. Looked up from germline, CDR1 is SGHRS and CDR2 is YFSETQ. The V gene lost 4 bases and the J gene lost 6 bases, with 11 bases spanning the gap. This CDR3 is CASSEEGLNEQFF. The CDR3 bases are TGCGCCAGCAGCGAGGAGGGCCTCAATGAGCAGTTCTTC. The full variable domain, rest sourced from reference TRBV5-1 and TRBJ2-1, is KAGVTQTPRYLIKTRGQQVTLSCSPISGHRSVSWYQQTPGQGLQFLFEYFSETQRNKGNFPGRFSGRQFSNSRSEMNVSTLELGDSALYLCASSEEGLNEQFFGPGTRLTVL.

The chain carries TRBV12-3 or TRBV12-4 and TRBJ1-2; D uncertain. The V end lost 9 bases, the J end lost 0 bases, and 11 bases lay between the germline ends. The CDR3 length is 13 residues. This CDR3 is CASRGTPNYGYTF. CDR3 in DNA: TGTGCCAGTCGGGGTACTCCTAACTATGGCTACACCTTC.

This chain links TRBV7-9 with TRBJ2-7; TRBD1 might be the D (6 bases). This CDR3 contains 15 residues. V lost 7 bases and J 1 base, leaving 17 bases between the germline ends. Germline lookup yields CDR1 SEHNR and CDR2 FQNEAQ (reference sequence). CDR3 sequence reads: CASTSTGLISYEQYF. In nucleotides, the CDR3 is TGTGCCAGCACCTCGACAGGACTCATATCCTACGAGCAGTACTTC.

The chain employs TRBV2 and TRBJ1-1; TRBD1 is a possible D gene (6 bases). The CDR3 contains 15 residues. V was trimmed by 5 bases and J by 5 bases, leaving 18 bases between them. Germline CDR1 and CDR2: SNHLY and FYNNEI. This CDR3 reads CASSKFAGELTEAFF. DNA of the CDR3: TGTGCCAGCAGTAAGTTTGCAGGGGAACTTACTGAAGCTTTCTTT.

The CDR3 reads CASSRRTGQETQYF. The CDR3 region has the DNA TGTGCCAGCAGTCGCAGGACTGGCCAAGAGACCCAGTACTTC. The genes are TRBV28 and TRBJ2-5; weak D call: TRBD2 (5 bases). V gave up 5 bases and J gave up 1 base, with 11 bases separating them. This CDR3 is 14 amino acids long. Per germline, CDR1 MDHEN and CDR2 SYDVKM.

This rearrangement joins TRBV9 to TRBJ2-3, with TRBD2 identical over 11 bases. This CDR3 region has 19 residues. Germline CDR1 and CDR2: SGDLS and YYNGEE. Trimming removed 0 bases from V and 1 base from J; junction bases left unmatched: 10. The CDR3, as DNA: TGTGCCAGCAGCGTAGGTCTGCTAGCGGGAGGAGGAGGCACAGATACGCAGTATTTT. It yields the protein CASSVGLLAGGGGTDTQYF.

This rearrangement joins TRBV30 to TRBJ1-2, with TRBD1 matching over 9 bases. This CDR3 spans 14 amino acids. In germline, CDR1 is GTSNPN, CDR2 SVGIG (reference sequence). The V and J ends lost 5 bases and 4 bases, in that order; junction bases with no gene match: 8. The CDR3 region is CAWGTGTGSYGYTF. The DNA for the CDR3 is TGTGCCTGGGGAACCGGGACAGGGTCCTATGGCTACACCTTC. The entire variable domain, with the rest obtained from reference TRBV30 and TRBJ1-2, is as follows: SQTIHQWPATLVQPVGSPLSLECTVEGTSNPNLYWYRQAAGRGLQLLFYSVGIGQISSEVPQNLSASRPQDRQFILSSKKLLLSDSGFYLCAWGTGTGSYGYTFGSGTRLTVV.

This chain's CDR3 is CASSSPEGGRYGYTF. In nucleotides, the CDR3 is TGTGCCAGCAGTTCCCCCGAAGGGGGCCGGTATGGCTACACCTTC. The chain employs TRBV28 and TRBJ1-2; 7 bases line up with TRBD1. Losses at the gene ends were 4 bases for V and 5 bases for J; bases not matched to a gene: 10. CDR1 and CDR2 from the germline V gene are MDHEN and SYDVKM. The CDR3 covers 15 residues.

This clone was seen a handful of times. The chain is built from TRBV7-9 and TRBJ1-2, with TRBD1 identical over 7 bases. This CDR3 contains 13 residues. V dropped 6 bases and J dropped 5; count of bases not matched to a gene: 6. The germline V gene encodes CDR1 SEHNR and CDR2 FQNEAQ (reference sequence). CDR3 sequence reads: CASRPRDRYGYTF. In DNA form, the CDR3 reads TGTGCCAGCAGACCCCGGGACAGATATGGCTACACCTTC.

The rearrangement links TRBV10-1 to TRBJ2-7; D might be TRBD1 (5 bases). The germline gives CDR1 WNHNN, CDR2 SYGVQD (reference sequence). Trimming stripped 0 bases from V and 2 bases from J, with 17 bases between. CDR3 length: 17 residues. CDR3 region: CASSESKAGNSPYEQYF. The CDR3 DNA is TGCGCCAGCAGTGAGTCGAAGGCAGGGAACAGTCCCTACGAGCAGTACTTC.

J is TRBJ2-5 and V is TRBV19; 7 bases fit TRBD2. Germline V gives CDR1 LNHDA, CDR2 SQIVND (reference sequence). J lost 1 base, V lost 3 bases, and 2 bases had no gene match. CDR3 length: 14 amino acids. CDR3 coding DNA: TGTGCCAGTAGTATGAGACTAGCCCAAGAGACCCAGTACTTC. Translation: CASSMRLAQETQYF. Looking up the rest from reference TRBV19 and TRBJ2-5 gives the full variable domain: DGGITQSPKYLFRKEGQNVTLSCEQNLNHDAMYWYRQDPGQGLRLIYYSQIVNDFQKGDIAEGYSVSREKKESFPLTVTSAQKNPTAFYLCASSMRLAQETQYFGPGTRLLVL.

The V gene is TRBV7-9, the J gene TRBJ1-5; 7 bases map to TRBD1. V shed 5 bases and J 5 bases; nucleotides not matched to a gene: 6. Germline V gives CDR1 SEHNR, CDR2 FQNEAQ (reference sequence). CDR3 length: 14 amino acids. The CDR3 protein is CASSPRDSYQPQHF. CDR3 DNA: TGTGCCAGCAGCCCCCGGGACAGCTATCAGCCCCAGCATTTT. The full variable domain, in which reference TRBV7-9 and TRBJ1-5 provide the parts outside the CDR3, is DTGVSQNPRHKITKRGQNVTFRCDPISEHNRLYWYRQTLGQGPEFLTYFQNEAQLEKSRLLSDRFSAERPKGSFSTLEIQRTEQGDSAMYLCASSPRDSYQPQHFGDGTRLSIL.

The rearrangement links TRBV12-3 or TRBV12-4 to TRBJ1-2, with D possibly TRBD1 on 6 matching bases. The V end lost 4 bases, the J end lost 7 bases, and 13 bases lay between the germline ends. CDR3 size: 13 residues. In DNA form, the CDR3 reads TGTGCCAGCAGTTGGTACAGGGATAGTGGCTACACCTTC. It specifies CASSWYRDSGYTF.

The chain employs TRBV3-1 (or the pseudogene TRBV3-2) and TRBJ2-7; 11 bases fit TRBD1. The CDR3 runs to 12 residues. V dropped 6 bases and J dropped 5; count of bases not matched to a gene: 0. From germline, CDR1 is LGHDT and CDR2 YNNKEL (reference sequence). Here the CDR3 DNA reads TGTGCCAGCAGGGGACAGGGGGACGAGCAGTACTTC. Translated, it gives CASRGQGDEQYF.

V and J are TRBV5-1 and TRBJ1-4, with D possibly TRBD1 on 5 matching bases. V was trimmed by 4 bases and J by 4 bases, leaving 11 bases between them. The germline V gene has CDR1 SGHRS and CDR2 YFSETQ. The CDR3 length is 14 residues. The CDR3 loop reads CASSLGHGNEKLFF. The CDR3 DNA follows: TGCGCCAGCAGCCTAGGACACGGTAATGAAAAACTGTTTTTT.

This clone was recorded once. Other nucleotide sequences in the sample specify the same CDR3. The CDR3: CSASEGASGNTIYF. DNA for the CDR3: TGCAGTGCTAGTGAGGGGGCCTCTGGAAACACCATATATTTT. V gene TRBV20-1 combines with J gene TRBJ1-3, with 7 positions matching TRBD1. This CDR3 region has 14 residues. V dropped 3 bases and J dropped 0; count of bases not matched to a gene: 2. Germline V CDR1 and CDR2: DFQATT, SNEGSKA (reference sequence).

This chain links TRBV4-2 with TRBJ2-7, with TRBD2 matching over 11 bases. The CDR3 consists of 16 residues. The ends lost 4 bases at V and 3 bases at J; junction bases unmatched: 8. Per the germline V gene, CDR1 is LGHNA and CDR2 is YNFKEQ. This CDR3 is CASSPLAGGPRYEQYF. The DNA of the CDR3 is TGTGCCAGCAGCCCTTTAGCGGGAGGGCCTCGCTACGAGCAGTACTTC.

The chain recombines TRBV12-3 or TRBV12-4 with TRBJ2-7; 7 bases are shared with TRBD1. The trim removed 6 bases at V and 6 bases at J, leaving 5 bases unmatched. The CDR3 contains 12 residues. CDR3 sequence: CASSPRDSEQYF. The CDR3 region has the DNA TGTGCCAGCAGCCCTAGGGACAGCGAGCAGTACTTC.

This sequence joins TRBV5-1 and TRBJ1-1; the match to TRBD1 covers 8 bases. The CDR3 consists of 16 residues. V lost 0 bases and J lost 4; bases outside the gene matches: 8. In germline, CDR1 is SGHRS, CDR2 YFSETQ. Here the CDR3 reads CASSLGGLDRGTEAFF. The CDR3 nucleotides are TGCGCCAGCAGCTTGGGGGGCCTCGACAGGGGCACTGAAGCTTTCTTT.

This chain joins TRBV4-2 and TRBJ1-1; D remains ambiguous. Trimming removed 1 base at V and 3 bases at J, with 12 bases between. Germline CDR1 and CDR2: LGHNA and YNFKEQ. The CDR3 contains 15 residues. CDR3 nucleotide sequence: TGTGCCAGCAGCCAAGTATGGGCCGGGGACACTGAAGCTTTCTTT. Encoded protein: CASSQVWAGDTEAFF.

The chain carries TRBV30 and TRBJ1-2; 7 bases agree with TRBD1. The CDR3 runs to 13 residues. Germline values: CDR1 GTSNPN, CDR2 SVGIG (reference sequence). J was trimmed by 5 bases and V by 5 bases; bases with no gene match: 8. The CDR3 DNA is TGTGCCTGGGCAGCGACAGGGTTGTATGGCTACACCTTC. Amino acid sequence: CAWAATGLYGYTF.

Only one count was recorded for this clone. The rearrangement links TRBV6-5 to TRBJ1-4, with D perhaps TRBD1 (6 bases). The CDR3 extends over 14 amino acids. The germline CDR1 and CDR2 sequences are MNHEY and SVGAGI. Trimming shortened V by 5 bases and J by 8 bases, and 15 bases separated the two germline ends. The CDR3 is CASSSRDKGEKLFF. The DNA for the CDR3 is TGTGCCAGCAGTAGCCGGGACAAGGGAGAAAAACTGTTTTTT.

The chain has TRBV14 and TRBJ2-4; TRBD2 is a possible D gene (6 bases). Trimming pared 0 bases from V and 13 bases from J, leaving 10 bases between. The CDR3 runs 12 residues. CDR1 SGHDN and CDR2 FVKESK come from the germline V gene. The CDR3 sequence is CASSQEGGSQYF. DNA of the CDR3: TGTGCCAGCAGCCAAGAGGGGGGATCCCAGTACTTC.

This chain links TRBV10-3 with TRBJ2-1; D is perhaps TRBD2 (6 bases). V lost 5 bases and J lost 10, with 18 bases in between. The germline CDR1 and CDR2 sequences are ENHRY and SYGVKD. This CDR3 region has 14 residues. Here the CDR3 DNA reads TGTGCCATCAGTCCAAAGGACGGGCGGGACGAGCAGTTCTTC. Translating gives CAISPKDGRDEQFF.